Presented here are 2 T cell receptor beta chains from one specimen sequenced in a study of blood T cell repertoires in COVID-19. Assay used: immunoSEQ multiplex PCR; TCRdb lists only in-frame clones, some missing. This sample has around 97,000 clones, with roughly 87% found just once. Input material: peripheral blood. Receptors were obtained from a human donor in a cohort sampled during active COVID-19.

CDR3 coding DNA: TGCGCCAGCAGCGCTCGACAGGGGCCCACTGAAGCTTTCTTT. It encodes CASSARQGPTEAFF. The chain has TRBV5-1 and TRBJ1-1, with 8 bases that match TRBD1. Trimming cost V 4 bases and J 4 bases; bases outside gene matches: 6. Germline loops: CDR1 SGHRS, CDR2 YFSETQ. The length of the CDR3 is 14 residues. Full variable domain (remainder filled in from reference TRBV5-1 and TRBJ1-1): KAGVTQTPRYLIKTRGQQVTLSCSPISGHRSVSWYQQTPGQGLQFLFEYFSETQRNKGNFPGRFSGRQFSNSRSEMNVSTLELGDSALYLCASSARQGPTEAFFGQGTRLTVV.

This chain links TRBV5-1 with TRBJ2-3; TRBD1 aligns across 10 bases. J lost 2 bases, V lost 3 bases, and 6 bases had no gene match. The CDR3 is 16 amino acids. Per germline, CDR1 SGHRS and CDR2 YFSETQ. The CDR3: CASSWTGQGYTDTQYF. The CDR3 coding sequence is TGCGCCAGCAGCTGGACGGGACAGGGGTACACAGATACGCAGTATTTT.